This TCR beta chain was recorded in a study of blood T cell repertoires in COVID-19. The J segment lost 3 bases and the V segment lost 8 bases, leaving 11 bases of the junction unmatched. CDR3 length equals 15 residues. CDR1 MNHEY and CDR2 SVGAGI come from the germline V gene. How the authors handled the data: It was from reference gene primer amplification that nucleated cell counts were estimated. The protocol was immunoSEQ multiplex PCR, while the TCRdb copy is restricted to in-frame clones and leaves out a portion. The V and J calls and the clone size are those of that table, but D and trimming were determined from the DNA. The sample shows 220,000 or so clones, around 81% of them seen only once.

J is TRBJ2-3 and V is TRBV6-5; 7 nucleotides agree with TRBD2. The receptor comes from a woman aged 60-75 years with acute or convalescent COVID-19. The specimen sequenced was peripheral blood. In DNA, the CDR3 is TGTGCCAGCCGGGATAGCGGGTCCGGTACAGATACGCAGTATTTT. This sequence encodes CASRDSGSGTDTQYF.